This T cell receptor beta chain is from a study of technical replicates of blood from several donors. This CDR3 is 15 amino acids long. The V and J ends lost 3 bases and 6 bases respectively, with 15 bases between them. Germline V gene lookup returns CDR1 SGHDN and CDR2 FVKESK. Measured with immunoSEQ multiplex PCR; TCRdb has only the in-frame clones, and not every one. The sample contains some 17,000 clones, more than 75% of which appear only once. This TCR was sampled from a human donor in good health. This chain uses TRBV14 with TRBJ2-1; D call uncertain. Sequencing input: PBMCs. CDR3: CASSHLSRGVNEQFF. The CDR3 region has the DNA TGTGCCAGCAGCCACCTCAGTCGCGGAGTCAATGAGCAGTTCTTC.